These 25 T cell receptor beta chains share one sample of origin, sequenced in a study of early T cells in non-severe SARS-CoV-2 infection. Using its own MiXCR run on the 5' RACE reads, TCRdb lists one record per CDR3 protein. The table has 60,000 or so distinct CDR3 sequences, 8% to 9% seen once. What was sequenced was whole blood. The receptors shown here come from an adult who was a healthcare worker with PCR-confirmed SARS-CoV-2 infection or an uninfected control (not recorded which).

In its sample, this clonotype ranks as medium-sized. The J gene is TRBJ2-7, the V gene TRBV19; TRBD2 matches at 8 bases. The V segment lost 6 bases and the J segment 3 bases; nucleotides outside the gene matches: 13. The CDR3 sequence is 16 residues long. Germline assignment: CDR1 LNHDA and CDR2 SQIVND (reference sequence). CDR3 loop: CASRGQSGSGFYEQYF. For the CDR3, the DNA is TGTGCCAGTAGAGGTCAGAGCGGGAGTGGATTCTACGAGCAGTACTTC.

This clonotype was observed at least ten times. V gene TRBV20-1 combines with J gene TRBJ1-4; maybe TRBD1 (6 bases). CDR3 length: 13 residues. Germline V gives CDR1 DFQATT, CDR2 SNEGSKA (reference sequence). Deletions cut 5 bases from V and 4 bases from J, with 11 bases between. The CDR3 nucleotides are TGCAGTGCTCGCGGACAGTATAATGAAAAACTGTTTTTT. Its translation is CSARGQYNEKLFF.

This clonotype was counted at least ten times. The CDR3 sequence is CASSRDSAGDEQYF. In DNA form, the CDR3 reads TGTGCCAGCTCACGAGACTCCGCGGGAGACGAGCAGTACTTC. The chain uses TRBV18 and TRBJ2-7, with TRBD2 matching over 7 bases. The CDR3 consists of 14 residues. V was clipped by 4 bases and J by 5 bases; unmatched bases: 8. Germline values: CDR1 KGHSH, CDR2 LQKENI.

This clonotype was observed at least ten times. The V and J genes are TRBV29-1 and TRBJ2-7; 7 bases map to TRBD1. Germline V gene sequence: CDR1 SQVTM, CDR2 ANQGSEA. The CDR3 extends over 12 amino acids. The V and J ends lost 6 bases and 3 bases, in that order; junction bases with no gene match: 5. The CDR3 protein is CSVMGQSYEQYF. CDR3 bases: TGCAGCGTGATGGGACAGAGCTACGAGCAGTACTTC.

The sample holds a few counts of this clonotype. The rearrangement joins TRBV7-2 to TRBJ1-6, with a tentative D call TRBD1 (6 bases). CDR3 length equals 15 residues. Trimming shortened V by 1 base and J by 7 bases, and 11 bases separated the two germline ends. The V gene's germline CDR1 is SGHTA and CDR2 FQGNSA. As DNA, the CDR3 is TGTGCCAGCAGCTTAGGAACAGGGAACAATTCACCCCTCCACTTT. Amino acids: CASSLGTGNNSPLHF.

There are many counts of this clonotype. This chain joins TRBV28 and TRBJ2-1, with 8 bases lining up with TRBD2. Germline assignment: CDR1 MDHEN and CDR2 SYDVKM. The J segment lost 6 bases and the V segment lost 5 bases, leaving 9 bases of the junction unmatched. The CDR3 has 15 residues. The CDR3 sequence is CASSPAGVRLNEQFF. DNA for the CDR3: TGTGCCAGCAGTCCAGCGGGAGTTCGTCTCAATGAGCAGTTCTTC.

This chain connects TRBV30 to TRBJ1-6; D perhaps matches TRBD1 (6 bases). Trimming removed 3 bases at V and 5 bases at J, with 14 bases between. CDR1 GTSNPN and CDR2 SVGIG come from the germline V gene (reference sequence). The CDR3 spans 15 residues. The CDR3 DNA reads TGTGCCTGGAGCAAGGGGGGTTTTAATAATTCACCCCTCCACTTT. This gives the protein CAWSKGGFNNSPLHF.

This clonotype occurred many times. The V call is TRBV11-2, the J call TRBJ2-2; no definite D call. The CDR3 is 19 residues long. CDR1 and CDR2 (germline): SGHAT, FQNNGV. Trimming cost V 4 bases and J 2 bases, with 23 bases left between them. CDR3 protein: CASSSQYPAIQRNTGELFF. The CDR3 DNA sequence: TGTGCCAGCAGCTCGCAATACCCGGCAATTCAAAGAAACACCGGGGAGCTGTTTTTT.

Concerning this clonotype itself: This may come from a read error, since a much larger clone is one base off. This chain links TRBV7-2 with TRBJ2-1, with D tentatively TRBD1 (6 bases). This CDR3 contains 17 residues. Germline V gives CDR1 SGHTA, CDR2 FQGNSA. The CDR3 DNA sequence: TGTGTCAGCAGCTGGCGCTCCCCAGGGGTTTTGGGAAATGAGCAGTTCTTC. It translates to CVSSWRSPGVLGNEQFF.

This clonotype was detected many times. The CDR3 sequence is CASSQSGGVLAFF. CDR3 coding DNA: TGTGCCAGCAGCCAGTCTGGGGGGGTGTTGGCTTTCTTT. This chain joins TRBV3-1 and TRBJ1-1; tentative D call: TRBD1 (5 bases). There are 13 residues in the CDR3. The V gene lost 3 bases and the J gene lost 11 bases, with 16 bases spanning the gap. Per germline, CDR1 LGHDT and CDR2 YNNKEL (reference sequence).

This clonotype was seen a handful of times. The rearrangement links TRBV7-3 to TRBJ2-5; D remains unclear. The germline V gene encodes CDR1 SGHTA and CDR2 FQGTGA. Trimming left V 2 bases short and J 4 bases short, with 8 bases between. This CDR3 is 13 amino acids long. The CDR3 here is CASSLFRGETQYF. For the CDR3, the DNA is TGTGCCAGCAGCTTATTCCGCGGAGAGACCCAGTACTTC.

The chain uses TRBV10-3 and TRBJ2-1; D may be TRBD1 (6 bases). The germline V and J ends were trimmed by 7 bases and 9 bases, with 10 bases remaining between them. This CDR3 is built from 11 residues. From germline, CDR1 is ENHRY and CDR2 SYGVKD. The chain's CDR3 is CAITEGGEQFF. The CDR3 region has the DNA TGTGCCATCACCGAAGGGGGTGAGCAGTTCTTC.

This clonotype was seen many times. The rearrangement uses TRBV4-3 and TRBJ2-1; 7 bases fit TRBD2. Trimming at V came to 0 bases and at J to 6 bases, leaving 2 bases not matched to a gene. The V gene's germline CDR1 is LGHNA and CDR2 YSLEER. The CDR3 is 14 amino acids. CDR3 DNA sequence: TGCGCCAGCAGCCAAGAGGGGACTATCAATGAGCAGTTCTTC. It codes for CASSQEGTINEQFF.

This clonotype was counted between two and nine times. The chain uses TRBV7-8 and TRBJ2-5; 7 bases line up with TRBD2. V gave up 4 bases and J gave up 5 bases; unmatched junction bases: 16. From germline, CDR1 is SGHVS and CDR2 FQNEAQ. The CDR3 loop spans 17 amino acids. The CDR3 sequence is CASSSGRREQPWETQYF. The CDR3 DNA sequence: TGTGCCAGCAGCTCGGGGCGGCGGGAGCAACCCTGGGAGACCCAGTACTTC.

The gene calls are TRBV6-6 and TRBJ2-1; 8 positions agree with TRBD1. The CDR3 has 16 residues. Germline values: CDR1 MNHNY, CDR2 SVGAGI (reference sequence). The trim removed 0 bases at V and 5 bases at J, leaving 6 bases unmatched. This CDR3 is CASSYSLGQGHNEQFF. CDR3 DNA sequence: TGTGCCAGCAGTTACTCCCTTGGACAGGGACACAATGAGCAGTTCTTC.

This clonotype has ten or more counts. The chain joins TRBV6-1 to TRBJ1-3; D gene unclear. The length of the CDR3 is 12 residues. V was clipped by 8 bases and J by 4 bases, with 9 bases between them. Germline-derived CDR1 and CDR2 are MNHNS and SASEGT. This CDR3 is CASCSFGNTIYF. CDR3 DNA sequence: TGTGCCAGCTGTTCCTTCGGAAACACCATATATTTT.

The sample holds many counts of this clonotype. This chain joins TRBV5-1 and TRBJ1-1; D remains ambiguous. The CDR3 sequence is 13 residues long. Germline V gene sequence: CDR1 SGHRS, CDR2 YFSETQ. V gave up 0 bases and J gave up 9 bases, with 12 bases separating them. The CDR3 loop reads CASSLAEDWQAFF. DNA of the CDR3: TGCGCCAGCAGCTTGGCCGAGGACTGGCAAGCTTTCTTT.

This rearrangement joins TRBV7-8 to TRBJ2-3; 9 bases match TRBD2. This CDR3 is built from 19 residues. CDR1 SGHVS and CDR2 FQNEAQ come from the germline V gene. Trimming cost V 5 bases and J 7 bases; bases outside gene matches: 22. CDR3 in amino acids: CASSPRVAGVGSARNTQYF. For the CDR3, the DNA is TGTGCCAGCAGCCCCAGGGTAGCGGGAGTCGGTTCGGCCAGGAATACGCAGTATTTT.

This clonotype was picked up many times. The genes are TRBV28 and TRBJ2-4; perhaps D is TRBD1 or TRBD2 (5 bases each). Trimming took off 6 bases at V and 1 base at J, with 16 bases between the two ends. Germline assignment: CDR1 MDHEN and CDR2 SYDVKM. The CDR3 contains 16 residues. The chain's CDR3 is CASRTKGPKAKNIQYF. CDR3 sequence (DNA): TGTGCCAGCAGGACCAAGGGACCTAAGGCCAAAAACATTCAGTACTTC.

The chain carries TRBV12-3 or TRBV12-4 and TRBJ2-5; 9 positions match TRBD1. There are 14 residues in the CDR3. V trimming: 6 bases; J trimming: 4 bases; junction bases outside the gene matches: 6. CDR3: CASSPTGGGETQYF. The CDR3 DNA reads TGTGCCAGCAGCCCTACAGGGGGCGGAGAGACCCAGTACTTC.

This clonotype was seen many times. The chain combines TRBV12-3 or TRBV12-4 with TRBJ2-7, with D perhaps TRBD2 (6 bases). The V end lost 4 bases, the J end lost 6 bases, and 7 bases lay between the germline ends. This CDR3 is 11 amino acids long. The CDR3 nucleotides read TGTGCCAGCAGTTCCGGGGGCGAGCAGTACTTC. Amino acids: CASSSGGEQYF.

This clonotype was counted at least ten times. The rearrangement uses TRBV19 and TRBJ2-6; D may correspond to TRBD1 or TRBD2 (6 bases each). The V gene lost 4 bases and the J gene lost 0 bases, with 7 bases spanning the gap. The CDR3 loop spans 15 amino acids. Germline V gives CDR1 LNHDA, CDR2 SQIVND (reference sequence). CDR3 sequence (DNA): TGTGCCAGTAGTAGGGGGGCCTCTGGGGCCAACGTCCTGACTTTC. This translates into CASSRGASGANVLTF.

This clonotype occurred many times. The gene calls are TRBV18 and TRBJ1-2, with D perhaps matching TRBD1 (6 bases). The V and J ends lost 3 bases and 3 bases respectively, with 14 bases between them. Per germline, CDR1 KGHSH and CDR2 LQKENI. This CDR3 has 15 amino acids. The CDR3 is CASSPRTALDYGYTF. Written as DNA, the CDR3 is TGTGCCAGCTCACCTCGGACAGCCTTAGACTATGGCTACACCTTC.

This chain joins TRBV5-6 and TRBJ1-1; 7 bases are a match to TRBD1. The CDR3 is made up of 13 amino acids. The germline V gene encodes CDR1 SGHDT and CDR2 YYEEEE. J gave up 3 bases and V 5 bases, and 4 bases lay outside the gene matches. CDR3 DNA: TGTGCCAGCAGACGAGGACAGGACACTGAAGCTTTCTTT. It translates to CASRRGQDTEAFF.

This clonotype was observed many times. The rearrangement joins TRBV4-3 to TRBJ2-3; D is possibly TRBD1 or TRBD2 (5 bases each). The germline V and J ends were trimmed by 0 bases and 3 bases, with 16 bases remaining between them. Germline V gene data show CDR1 as LGHNA and CDR2 as YSLEER. This CDR3 contains 17 residues. Written as DNA, the CDR3 is TGCGCCAGCAGCCAAGATTGGGGCGGGTCGGTGACAGATACGCAGTATTTT. This gives the protein CASSQDWGGSVTDTQYF.